The TCR beta chain under discussion was sequenced for a study of Graves' ophthalmopathy and Graves' hyperthyroidism. Study details: The collection of peripheral blood took place at initial diagnosis, before any treatment. Regarding the study as a whole: Most thyroid-expanded clonotypes exceeding 0.001 frequency were also found in blood.

The length of the CDR3 is 13 residues. Germline loops: CDR1 MNHNS, CDR2 SASEGT. V lost 5 bases to trimming and J lost 12 bases, with 17 bases between them. Using RNA transcripts, the TCR beta CDR3 regions were amplified. First-round RT-PCR with HTBI primers preceded a second-round multiplex PCR. TCRdb ran MiXCR on the multiplex PCR reads and lists one entry per CDR3 protein. The sample carries 350,000 to 400,000 distinct CDR3 sequences, 15% to 17% recorded once. In the case of this clonotype: Its matching antigen is unknown. A much larger clone lies one base from this, so it may be a read error.

V gene TRBV6-1 combines with J gene TRBJ1-5; D is possibly TRBD1 (6 bases). The origin of this receptor is a woman under 30 with stable Graves' hyperthyroidism. Sequenced: peripheral blood. The CDR3: CASSRWTVGDQHF. Written as DNA, the CDR3 is TGTGCCAGCAGTCGTTGGACAGTTGGGGACCAGCATTTT.